This T cell receptor (beta chain) emerged from a study of CD8+CD57+ T cells in acquired aplastic anemia. Investigators profiled TCR beta VDJ and CDR3 from genomic DNA template. TCRdb re-analysed the reads in MiXCR, keeping a single row per CDR3 protein. The data contain 150,000 to 200,000 distinct CDR3 sequences, around half of them singletons. This clonotype appeared many times. Flow cytometry had shown expanded CD8+CD57+ cells in the patients chosen for sequencing. Germline V gene data show CDR1 as SGHTA and CDR2 as FQGNSA. The CDR3 totals 17 residues. J was trimmed by 9 bases and V by 5 bases; bases with no gene match: 16.

This sequence was found in a human donor with aplastic anemia. Sequenced: sorted CD4+, CD8+, or CD8+CD57+ T cells (not recorded which) from PBMCs. The V gene is TRBV7-2, the J gene TRBJ2-1; 10 bases are a match to TRBD2. CDR3 in DNA: TGTGCCAGCAGCCAGACTCCAGCGGGAGGGCTTCTAGGTGAGCAGTTCTTC. Encoded protein: CASSQTPAGGLLGEQFF.